The rows below give T cell receptor beta chains drawn from one sample of a study of molecular identifiers for immune sequencing clone quantification. TCRdb ran MiXCR on the PCR reads and lists one entry per CDR3 protein. The sample has around 460,000 distinct CDR3 sequences, 20% to 25% seen once. Specimen: naive CD8+ T cells from blood, with Jurkat cell RNA spiked in. These receptor sequences come from a human donor in good health. Some libraries in this study had Jurkat cell RNA spiked in. Each CDR3 is given with its conserved first and last residue. The order of the fields is V gene, J gene, clone size, D gene, CDR3 protein, CDR3 DNA. D genes are given only for firm matches. Expanded clones get a size class; other rows say once, few or many, or leave the size out.

>TRBV7-9|TRBJ1-2|few|TRBD1
CASSELTGAVNYGYTF
TGTGCCAGCAGCGAATTAACAGGGGCCGTAAACTATGGCTACACCTTC
>TRBV28|TRBJ2-7|many|-
CASSFLTGDQYEQYF
TGTGCCAGCAGTTTCCTCACGGGAGACCAATACGAGCAGTACTTC
>TRBV7-9|TRBJ1-3|few|-
CASSSNNRLSGNTIYF
TGTGCCAGCAGCTCCAACAACAGGCTCTCTGGAAACACCATATATTTT
>TRBV29-1|TRBJ2-1|once|-
CSVGNRESSYNEQFF
TGCAGCGTGGGCAATAGAGAGAGCTCCTACAATGAGCAGTTCTTC
>TRBV6-2/TRBV6-3|TRBJ1-5|many|-
CASSYSKGRSNQPQHF
TGTGCCAGCAGTTACAGTAAGGGCAGAAGCAATCAGCCCCAGCATTTT
>TRBV4-3|TRBJ1-1|-|-
CASSQDWAGAPEAFF
TGCGCCAGCAGCCAAGATTGGGCAGGGGCGCCTGAAGCTTTCTTT
>TRBV13|TRBJ1-2|-|TRBD1
CASSQDAWQGAGSDYGYTF
TGTGCCAGCAGCCAAGATGCGTGGCAGGGGGCTGGGTCTGACTATGGCTATACCTTC
>TRBV6-5|TRBJ1-5|few|-
CASSHGPGGPQHF
TGTGCCAGCAGTCACGGGCCCGGCGGGCCCCAGCATTTT
>TRBV6-2/TRBV6-3|TRBJ2-3|-|TRBD2
CASSRRLAGGTDTQCF
TGTGCCAGCAGTCGCCGACTAGCGGGAGGCACAGATACGCAGTGTTTT
>TRBV11-2|TRBJ2-3|many|-
CASSLAWSTDTQYF
TGTGCCAGCAGCTTAGCCTGGAGCACAGATACGCAGTATTTT
>TRBV19|TRBJ2-5|few|-
CASNSGLQETQYF
TGTGCCAGTAATTCGGGACTTCAAGAGACCCAGTACTTC
>TRBV5-3|TRBJ1-6|-|-
CASSFLFGYSPLHF
TGTGCCAGCAGCTTTTTGTTTGGATATTCACCCCTCCACTTT
>TRBV29-1|TRBJ1-1|many|-
CSVDEPAEAFF
TGCAGCGTTGACGAGCCAGCTGAAGCTTTCTTT
>TRBV4-2|TRBJ2-5|many|-
CASSHEETQYF
TGTGCCAGCAGCCACGAAGAGACCCAGTACTTC
>TRBV6-5|TRBJ1-1|-|-
CASSYSGFNTEAFF
TGTGCCAGCAGTTACAGTGGGTTTAACACTGAAGCTTTCTTT
>TRBV29-1|TRBJ1-2|-|TRBD1
CSVEDVDRGTNYGYTF
TGCAGCGTTGAAGACGTGGACAGGGGAACTAACTATGGCTACACCTTC
>TRBV7-3|TRBJ2-3|many|-
CASSLYGSSTDTQYF
TGTGCCAGCAGCTTATACGGGAGTAGCACAGATACGCAGTATTTT
>TRBV28|TRBJ2-1|few|-
CASSFRGLRGEQFF
TGTGCCAGCAGTTTCCGGGGTCTCAGGGGTGAGCAGTTCTTC
>TRBV4-2|TRBJ2-7|few|-
CASSQDRASVPSYEQYF
TGTGCCAGCAGCCAAGATCGGGCTAGCGTTCCCTCCTACGAGCAGTACTTC
>TRBV6-5|TRBJ1-5|many|-
CASSYDRTNQPQHF
TGTGCCAGCAGTTACGACCGGACAAATCAGCCCCAGCATTTT
>TRBV5-1|TRBJ2-5|many|TRBD1
CASSLYGTAQETQYF
TGCGCCAGCAGCTTGTACGGGACAGCCCAAGAGACCCAGTACTTC
>TRBV20-1|TRBJ2-1|few|-
CSARGAGTNYNEQFF
TGCAGTGCTAGAGGGGCCGGGACAAACTACAATGAGCAGTTCTTC
>TRBV29-1|TRBJ2-7|-|TRBD2
CSVEGLAGNYEQYF
TGCAGCGTCGAGGGGCTAGCGGGAAACTACGAGCAGTACTTC
>TRBV24-1|TRBJ2-3|many|-
CATSGGPGATDTQYF
TGTGCCACCAGTGGGGGCCCGGGCGCGACAGATACGCAGTATTTT
>TRBV6-2/TRBV6-3|TRBJ1-5|many|-
CASSYVRGQPQHF
TGTGCCAGCAGTTACGTAAGGGGCCAGCCCCAGCATTTT
>TRBV7-9|TRBJ2-2|-|-
CASSLLEELDTGELFF
TGTGCCAGCAGCTTATTGGAAGAACTAGACACCGGGGAGCTGTTTTTT
>TRBV4-3|TRBJ2-3|-|TRBD2
CASSQDLMLAGGLGTDTQYF
TGCGCCAGCAGCCAAGATCTTATGCTAGCGGGGGGGCTAGGCACAGATACGCAGTATTTT
>TRBV20-1|TRBJ1-1|many|-
CSARDRGTEAFF
TGCAGTGCTAGAGATCGAGGCACTGAAGCTTTCTTT
>TRBV15|TRBJ2-6|-|-
CATSNEAASGANVLTF
TGTGCCACCAGCAACGAGGCAGCATCTGGGGCCAACGTCCTGACTTTC
>TRBV29-1|TRBJ2-2|-|-
CSVSVEDGELFF
TGCAGCGTTTCGGTGGAGGACGGGGAGCTGTTTTTT
>TRBV6-5|TRBJ1-1|few|TRBD1
CASSYGTDNTEAFF
TGTGCCAGCAGTTACGGGACAGATAACACTGAAGCTTTCTTT
>TRBV13|TRBJ1-5|few|TRBD1
CASSQGQGAGGQPQHF
TGTGCCAGCAGCCAGGGACAGGGGGCAGGCGGTCAGCCCCAGCATTTT
>TRBV6-5|TRBJ2-2|-|-
CASSYLTGNTGELFF
TGTGCCAGCAGTTACTTGACAGGGAACACCGGGGAGCTGTTTTTT
>TRBV2|TRBJ1-4|-|-
CASSEYRGRSEKLFF
TGTGCCAGCAGTGAATATCGGGGCCGGAGTGAAAAACTGTTTTTT
>TRBV7-9|TRBJ2-7|few|TRBD2
CASSSGGDGQYF
TGTGCCAGCAGCTCCGGGGGGGATGGGCAGTACTTC
>TRBV4-1|TRBJ2-5|few|-
CASGGPEETQYF
TGCGCCAGCGGGGGTCCTGAAGAGACCCAGTACTTC
>TRBV6-2/TRBV6-3|TRBJ2-1|few|TRBD2
CASSYLAGGGGNEQFF
TGTGCCAGCAGTTACTTAGCGGGAGGAGGGGGCAATGAGCAGTTCTTC